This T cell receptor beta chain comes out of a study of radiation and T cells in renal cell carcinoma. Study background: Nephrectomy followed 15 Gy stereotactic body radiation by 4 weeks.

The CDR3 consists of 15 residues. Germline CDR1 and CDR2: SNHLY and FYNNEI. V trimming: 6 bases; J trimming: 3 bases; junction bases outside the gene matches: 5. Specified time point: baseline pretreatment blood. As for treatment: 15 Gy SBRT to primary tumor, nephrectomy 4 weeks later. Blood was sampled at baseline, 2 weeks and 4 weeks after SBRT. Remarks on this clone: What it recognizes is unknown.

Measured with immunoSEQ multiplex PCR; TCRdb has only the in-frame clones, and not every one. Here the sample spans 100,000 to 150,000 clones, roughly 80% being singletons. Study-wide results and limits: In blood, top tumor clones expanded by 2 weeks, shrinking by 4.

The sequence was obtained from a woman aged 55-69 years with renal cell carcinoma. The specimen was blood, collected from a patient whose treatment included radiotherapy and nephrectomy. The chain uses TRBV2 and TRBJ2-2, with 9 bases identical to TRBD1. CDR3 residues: CASRSDRGYTGELFF. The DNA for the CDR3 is TGTGCCAGCAGGTCGGACAGGGGTTACACCGGGGAGCTGTTTTTT.